This T cell receptor (beta chain) was profiled in a study of response to subunit inactivated influenza vaccine (dated by TCRdb to the late 2010s). About the study as a whole: To follow how T cells responded to a trivalent subunit inactivated influenza vaccine, the researchers relied on deep quantitative profiling of the T cell receptor repertoire.

This clonotype came up many times. It has no known antigen specificity. Per-base quality was not reported, and no clone a single base away is much larger than it. Broader findings and caveats from the paper: The authors proposed that each seasonal influenza vaccination may bring in only a limited number of new T cells.

Libraries were prepared through RT-PCR. The sequencer listed for this sample is Illumina HiSeq 2500. TCRdb reanalyzed the raw reads on its own, using fastp at Q25 for trimming and MiXCR for clone calling, and kept in-frame beta chains. Each record represents a unique CDR3 protein, reported with the most common genes and DNA among its rows. The sample table holds some 500,000 distinct CDR3 sequences, of which 15% to 20% were seen once. The leading ten clones occupy over 2.5% of the sample. The CDR3 numbers 15 residues from cysteine through phenylalanine. The retained sequence is limited to the CDR3, 45 bases, with the frame set at the first base. For this chain, trimming is 4 bases at the V end and 2 bases at the J end, and the number of junction bases without a gene match is 4. The germline V gene encodes CDR1 MDHEN and CDR2 SYDVKM.

The starting material was CD4+ T cells sorted from PBMCs, obtained less than 25 months after vaccination. The clonotype was recovered from a man aged 50-75 years who received an inactivated influenza vaccine. Donor details come from another sample of the same person, matched by shared clones. Recombination linked TRBV28 to TRBJ2-1; 8 nucleotides in the junction match TRBD1. The CDR3 protein sequence reads: CASSSTGAAYNEQFF. The base sequence is TGTGCCAGCAGTTCGACAGGGGCGGCCTACAATGAGCAGTTCTTC.